One sample yielded the 25 T cell receptor beta chains listed below, sequenced in a study of blood T cell repertoires in COVID-19. Here immunoSEQ multiplex PCR was the method, and the copy in TCRdb shows in-frame clones only, minus some. The sample carries around 18,000 clones, about nine tenths recorded once. Sequenced sample: peripheral blood. The receptor source for this set is a human donor in a cohort sampled during active COVID-19.

This clone occurred a few times. The chain recombines TRBV6-1 with TRBJ2-7, with 14 positions matching TRBD2. With V trimmed by 3 bases and J by 3 bases, 1 base remained unmatched. The CDR3 sequence is 15 residues long. Per the germline V gene, CDR1 is MNHNS and CDR2 is SASEGT. The CDR3 loop is CASSEGLAGVYEQYF. In DNA, the CDR3 is TGTGCCAGCAGTGAGGGACTAGCGGGGGTCTACGAGCAGTACTTC.

The V call is TRBV27, the J call TRBJ1-1, with unresolved D. Germline V gene sequence: CDR1 MNHEY, CDR2 SMNVEV (reference sequence). The CDR3 covers 12 residues. Trimming removed 6 bases from V and 2 bases from J, with 7 bases in between. The CDR3 spells CASRNLNTEAFF. CDR3 bases: TGTGCCAGCAGGAACCTAAACACTGAAGCTTTCTTT.

J is TRBJ2-3 and V is TRBV9, with D tentatively TRBD1 (6 bases). The ends were cut back, 3 bases at V and 3 bases at J, with 17 bases in the middle. Germline CDR1 SGDLS, CDR2 YYNGEE. This CDR3 has 16 residues. CDR3 nucleotide sequence: TGTGCCAGCAGCGCTTACAGGGCGGGTGGGACAGATACGCAGTATTTT. Translated: CASSAYRAGGTDTQYF.

J is TRBJ1-2 and V is TRBV6-5; 7 bases match TRBD1. The CDR3 sequence is 13 residues long. In germline, CDR1 is MNHEY, CDR2 SVGAGI. The ends lost 8 bases at V and 2 bases at J; junction bases unmatched: 5. This CDR3 is CASETGRNYGYTF. The CDR3 coding sequence is TGTGCCAGCGAGACAGGGCGGAACTATGGCTACACCTTC.

This clone has more than one count but fewer than ten. The chain employs TRBV19 and TRBJ2-1; 8 positions agree with TRBD2. The CDR3 runs to 15 residues. Germline V lookup: CDR1 LNHDA, CDR2 SQIVND (reference sequence). With V trimmed by 7 bases and J by 4 bases, 9 bases remained unmatched. In DNA, the CDR3 is TGTGCCAGTATCACGAGCGGGGGCCCTTACAATGAGCAGTTCTTC. Amino acid sequence: CASITSGGPYNEQFF.

The V call is TRBV9, the J call TRBJ1-1; a possible D gene is TRBD1 (5 bases). CDR1 and CDR2 from the germline V gene are SGDLS and YYNGEE. This CDR3 contains 16 residues. V lost 3 bases and J 8 bases, leaving 23 bases between the germline ends. The CDR3 bases are TGTGCCAGCAGCGCGGGACTGCCCTCCCCGAACGGGGAAGCTTTCTTT. The encoded protein is CASSAGLPSPNGEAFF. Based on the CDR3 plus reference TRBV9 and TRBJ1-1, the full variable domain is DSGVTQTPKHLITATGQRVTLRCSPRSGDLSVYWYQQSLDQGLQFLIQYYNGEERAKGNILERFSAQQFPDLHSELNLSSLELGDSALYFCASSAGLPSPNGEAFFGQGTRLTVV.

The chain has TRBV12-3 or TRBV12-4 and TRBJ2-7, with D unclear. V lost 2 bases and J 3 bases, leaving 8 bases between the germline ends. The CDR3 loop spans 13 amino acids. CDR3 residues: CASSLSRFYEQYF. The CDR3 nucleotides are TGTGCCAGCAGTTTATCGAGGTTCTACGAGCAGTACTTC.

This chain joins TRBV5-1 and TRBJ2-2, with 9 bases fitting TRBD1. The CDR3 length is 15 residues. V was clipped by 2 bases and J by 3 bases; unmatched bases: 2. Germline CDR1 SGHRS, CDR2 YFSETQ. CDR3 sequence reads: CASSFGDRDTGELFF. The CDR3 nucleotides read TGCGCCAGCAGCTTTGGGGACAGGGACACCGGGGAGCTGTTTTTT. Variable domain in full (rest from reference TRBV5-1 and TRBJ2-2): KAGVTQTPRYLIKTRGQQVTLSCSPISGHRSVSWYQQTPGQGLQFLFEYFSETQRNKGNFPGRFSGRQFSNSRSEMNVSTLELGDSALYLCASSFGDRDTGELFFGEGSRLTVL.

The V call is TRBV4-2, the J call TRBJ2-1, with 14 bases matching TRBD2. V trimming: 1 base; J trimming: 3 bases; junction bases outside the gene matches: 8. This CDR3 contains 19 residues. CDR1 and CDR2 from the germline V gene are LGHNA and YNFKEQ. The CDR3 DNA sequence: TGTGCCAGCAGCCAAGTCGGGACTAGCGGGGGTATCAGCTACAATGAGCAGTTCTTC. This encodes CASSQVGTSGGISYNEQFF.

A few counts support this clone. DNA of the CDR3: TGTGCCTGGAGTGTACTGGCGATTCAGGAGCCCCAGCATTTT. Protein product: CAWSVLAIQEPQHF. The chain carries TRBV30 and TRBJ1-5, with unresolved D. The V gene's germline CDR1 is GTSNPN and CDR2 SVGIG (reference sequence). V lost 0 bases, J lost 8 bases, and 14 bases lay in between. CDR3 length equals 14 residues. Based on the CDR3 plus reference TRBV30 and TRBJ1-5, the full variable domain is SQTIHQWPATLVQPVGSPLSLECTVEGTSNPNLYWYRQAAGRGLQLLFYSVGIGQISSEVPQNLSASRPQDRQFILSSKKLLLSDSGFYLCAWSVLAIQEPQHFGDGTRLSIL.

V gene TRBV6-2 or TRBV6-3 combines with J gene TRBJ1-1; maybe TRBD1 (5 bases). The CDR3 is 14 residues long. Germline V gene data show CDR1 as MNHEY and CDR2 as SVGEGT. The ends were cut back, 0 bases at V and 4 bases at J, with 9 bases in the middle. In nucleotides, the CDR3 is TGTGCCAGCAGTTACTCGCAGGGTGGCACTGAAGCTTTCTTT. Translating gives CASSYSQGGTEAFF.

V and J are TRBV6-5 and TRBJ1-6; D is unclear. V was clipped by 6 bases and J by 0 bases, with 9 bases between them. The CDR3 runs 15 residues. Germline-derived CDR1 and CDR2 are MNHEY and SVGAGI. Here the CDR3 reads CASRAGSSYNSPLHF. CDR3 coding DNA: TGTGCCAGCAGAGCAGGTAGCTCCTATAATTCACCCCTCCACTTT.

This clone was counted between two and nine times. V and J are TRBV6-5 and TRBJ1-1; D might be TRBD1 (6 bases). The CDR3 extends over 14 amino acids. The germline V and J ends were trimmed by 6 bases and 5 bases, with 16 bases remaining between them. CDR1 and CDR2 (germline): MNHEY, SVGAGI. CDR3 in DNA: TGTGCCAGCAGAAACAGGGCCCGCGGGACTGAAGCTTTCTTT. This translates into CASRNRARGTEAFF.

J is TRBJ2-7 and V is TRBV6-5; the match to TRBD2 covers 12 bases. Trimming removed 7 bases from V and 7 bases from J; junction bases left unmatched: 8. This CDR3 region has 14 residues. Germline-derived CDR1 and CDR2 are MNHEY and SVGAGI. CDR3 DNA sequence: TGTGCCAGCACCGGACTAGCGGGGAGGGGAGAGCAGTACTTC. Translated: CASTGLAGRGEQYF.

This chain links TRBV11-2 with TRBJ2-1, with 8 nucleotides matching TRBD2. The CDR3 length is 15 residues. The germline V gene has CDR1 SGHAT and CDR2 FQNNGV. The V segment lost 5 bases and the J segment 2 bases; nucleotides outside the gene matches: 5. CDR3 in DNA: TGTGCCAGCAGCCTGACGGGGGGGACCTACAATGAGCAGTTCTTC. Amino acid sequence: CASSLTGGTYNEQFF.

The chain employs TRBV20-1 and TRBJ2-3; a possible D gene is TRBD2 (5 bases). Germline V gene lookup returns CDR1 DFQATT and CDR2 SNEGSKA (reference sequence). The CDR3 runs to 11 residues. The V end lost 4 bases, the J end lost 6 bases, and 8 bases lay between the germline ends. As DNA, the CDR3 is TGCAGTGCTAATCGCGGGGATACGCAGTATTTT. Translated: CSANRGDTQYF.

This clone was counted between two and nine times. This sequence joins TRBV18 and TRBJ1-1; D ambiguous. The CDR3 runs to 13 residues. Germline loops: CDR1 KGHSH, CDR2 LQKENI. The germline V and J ends were trimmed by 6 bases and 5 bases, with 13 bases remaining between them. The CDR3, as DNA: TGTGCCAGCTCCCGATCTAGAAATACTGAAGCTTTCTTT. As protein: CASSRSRNTEAFF.

This rearrangement joins TRBV30 to TRBJ1-5, with a weak D call TRBD1 (6 bases). The CDR3 consists of 16 residues. The germline CDR1 and CDR2 sequences are GTSNPN and SVGIG (reference sequence). V lost 0 bases and J 5 bases, leaving 17 bases between the germline ends. CDR3 protein: CAWSVKTGRSYQPQHF. The DNA of the CDR3 is TGTGCCTGGAGTGTAAAGACAGGACGTTCCTATCAGCCCCAGCATTTT. The full variable domain, in which reference TRBV30 and TRBJ1-5 provide the parts outside the CDR3, is SQTIHQWPATLVQPVGSPLSLECTVEGTSNPNLYWYRQAAGRGLQLLFYSVGIGQISSEVPQNLSASRPQDRQFILSSKKLLLSDSGFYLCAWSVKTGRSYQPQHFGDGTRLSIL.

CDR3 coding DNA: TGTGCCAGCAGCCTCTACGGGGGTCCCCCATCCTACAATGAGCAGTTCTTC. Translated, it gives CASSLYGGPPSYNEQFF. V is TRBV6-2 or TRBV6-3 and J is TRBJ2-1, with TRBD2 as a possible D gene (6 bases). CDR1 and CDR2 from the germline V gene are MNHEY and SVGEGT. The CDR3 contains 17 residues. With 6 bases removed from V and 1 base from J, the gap between germline ends came to 19 bases.

This clone showed up just once. V and J are TRBV5-4 and TRBJ1-6; no clear D gene. V lost 2 bases and J lost 8, with 5 bases in between. This CDR3 is 12 amino acids long. Germline values: CDR1 SGHNT, CDR2 YYREEE (reference sequence). This CDR3 is CASSFIDSPLHF. CDR3 DNA sequence: TGTGCCAGCAGCTTTATTGATTCACCCCTCCACTTT.

The chain employs TRBV6-5 and TRBJ1-1; TRBD1 aligns across 8 bases. Looked up from germline, CDR1 is MNHEY and CDR2 is SVGAGI. Losses at the gene ends were 0 bases for V and 8 bases for J; bases not matched to a gene: 2. The CDR3 has 13 residues. The DNA for the CDR3 is TGTGCCAGCAGTTACTCGGGGACAGGAGAAGCTTTCTTT. Translated: CASSYSGTGEAFF.

This clone has only one observation. The V gene is TRBV7-9, the J gene TRBJ2-7; 9 nucleotides agree with TRBD2. CDR1 is SEHNR and CDR2 is FQNEAQ in the germline V gene (reference sequence). This CDR3 contains 12 residues. After removal of 0 bases from V and 12 bases from J, the junction contained 3 bases not matched to a gene. The CDR3 loop is CASSLAREGAYF. The DNA of the CDR3 is TGTGCCAGCAGCTTAGCGCGGGAGGGGGCGTACTTC.

This chain links TRBV20-1 with TRBJ2-7, with D tentatively TRBD2 (5 bases). Germline V lookup: CDR1 DFQATT, CDR2 SNEGSKA (reference sequence). V was cut by 2 bases and J by 9 bases, with 11 bases left in between. The CDR3 consists of 11 residues. The CDR3 region is CSARSGLAQYF. CDR3 nucleotides: TGCAGTGCTAGATCCGGACTCGCGCAGTACTTC.

V gene TRBV5-1 combines with J gene TRBJ1-2; D is uncertain. Trimming shortened V by 4 bases and J by 2 bases, and 12 bases separated the two germline ends. The CDR3 runs 14 residues. Germline V gene lookup returns CDR1 SGHRS and CDR2 YFSETQ. The CDR3 is CASSLSQINYGYTF. As DNA, the CDR3 is TGCGCCAGCAGCCTATCACAGATAAACTATGGCTACACCTTC.

The chain combines TRBV5-1 with TRBJ2-2, with D possibly being TRBD2 (6 bases). This CDR3 contains 14 residues. The V gene's germline CDR1 is SGHRS and CDR2 YFSETQ. Deletions cut 3 bases from V and 7 bases from J, with 13 bases between. As DNA, the CDR3 is TGCGCCAGCAGCTCGAGGTCGGAGGGCGGGGAGCTGTTTTTT. Its translation: CASSSRSEGGELFF.